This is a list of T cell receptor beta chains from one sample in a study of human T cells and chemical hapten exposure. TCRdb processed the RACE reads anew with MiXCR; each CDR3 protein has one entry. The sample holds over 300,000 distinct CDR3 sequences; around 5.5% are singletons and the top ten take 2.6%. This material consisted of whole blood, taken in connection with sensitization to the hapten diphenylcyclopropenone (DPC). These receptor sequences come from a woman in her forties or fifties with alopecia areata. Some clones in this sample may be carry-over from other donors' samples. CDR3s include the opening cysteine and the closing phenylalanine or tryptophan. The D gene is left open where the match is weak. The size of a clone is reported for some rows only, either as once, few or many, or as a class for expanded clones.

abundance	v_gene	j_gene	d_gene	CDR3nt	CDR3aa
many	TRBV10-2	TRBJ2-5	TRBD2	TGCGCCAGCAGAGGGACTAGCCAGGAGACCCAGTACTTC	CASRGTSQETQYF
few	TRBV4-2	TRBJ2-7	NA	TGTGCCAGCAGCCAGGCGTCAGGGCGCCACTACGAGCAGTACTTC	CASSQASGRHYEQYF
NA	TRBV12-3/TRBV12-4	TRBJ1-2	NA	TGTGCCAGCAGTTTATCCGGCTACGGAGGCTACACCTTC	CASSLSGYGGYTF
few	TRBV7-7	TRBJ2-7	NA	TGTGCCAGCAGCTTAGGGGAAGGTGGGCCCTACGAGCAGTACTTC	CASSLGEGGPYEQYF
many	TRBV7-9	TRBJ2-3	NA	TGTGCCAGCAGCTTAGTCCTGGCTTTGGCCGTGGCAGATACGCAGTATTTT	CASSLVLALAVADTQYF
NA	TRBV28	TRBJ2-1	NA	TGTGCCAGCAGTTTATCGGGGGCGGAACATTACAATGAGCAGTTCTTC	CASSLSGAEHYNEQFF
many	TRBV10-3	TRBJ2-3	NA	TGTGCCATCAGCGGGCCGGGAACTAGCACAGATACGCAGTATTTT	CAISGPGTSTDTQYF
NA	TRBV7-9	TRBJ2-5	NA	TGTGCCAGCAGACGGGACTTACAAGAGACCCAGTACTTC	CASRRDLQETQYF
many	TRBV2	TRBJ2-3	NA	TGTGCCAGCAGTTCGGACTCTGGGGGATTGGGTACAGATACGCAGTATTTT	CASSSDSGGLGTDTQYF
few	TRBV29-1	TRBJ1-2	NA	TGCAGCGCCCCCTCAGGACCTTATGGCTACACCTTC	CSAPSGPYGYTF
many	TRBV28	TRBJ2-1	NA	TGTGCCAGTGTAACGGCCCAGGAAGATAGAGACAATGAGCAGTTCTTC	CASVTAQEDRDNEQFF
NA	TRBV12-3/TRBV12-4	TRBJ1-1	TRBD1	TGTGCCAGCAGTTTATTGGTAGGGGGCGGGAAGAACACTGAAGCTTTCTTT	CASSLLVGGGKNTEAFF
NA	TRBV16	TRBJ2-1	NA	TGTGCCAGCAGCCAATACGGGATCAATGAGCAGTTCTTC	CASSQYGINEQFF
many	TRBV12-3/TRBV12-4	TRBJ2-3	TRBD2	TGTGCCAGCAGTTGGGGACTAGCGGGAGTGACAGATACGCAGTATTTT	CASSWGLAGVTDTQYF
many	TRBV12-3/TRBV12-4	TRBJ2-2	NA	TGTGCCAGCAGTTCTTCAGGGTTGGCCGGGGAGCTGTTTTTT	CASSSSGLAGELFF
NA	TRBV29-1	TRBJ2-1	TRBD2	TGCAGTGGGGGGAGGGTTGGCTCCTACAATGAGCAGTTCTTC	CSGGRVGSYNEQFF
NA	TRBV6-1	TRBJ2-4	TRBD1	TGTGCCAGCAGTGCCGGGACAGCCCTAGCCAAAAACATTCAGTACTTC	CASSAGTALAKNIQYF
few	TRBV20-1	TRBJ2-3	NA	TGCAGTGCTATCGGGATAGCGCCTTGGGGAGATACGCAGTATTTT	CSAIGIAPWGDTQYF
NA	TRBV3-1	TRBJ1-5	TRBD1	TGTGCCAGCAGCCAGATGGGACAGGCTAATCAGCCCCAGCATTTT	CASSQMGQANQPQHF
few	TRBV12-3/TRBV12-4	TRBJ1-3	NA	TGTGCCAGCAGTTTAAGGGCAGGGAGGGACACCATATATTTT	CASSLRAGRDTIYF
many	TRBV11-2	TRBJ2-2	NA	TGTGCCAGCACCAATAAATACACCGGGGAGCTGTTTTTT	CASTNKYTGELFF
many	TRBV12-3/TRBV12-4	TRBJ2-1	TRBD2	TGTGCCAGCAGTCCGGGACTAGGCCTGGATGAGCAGTTCTTC	CASSPGLGLDEQFF
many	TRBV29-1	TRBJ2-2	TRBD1	TGCAGCGTCTACAGGGGTGCCGGGGAGCTGTTTTTT	CSVYRGAGELFF
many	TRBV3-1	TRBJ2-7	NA	TGTGCCAGCAGCCACCTGACAATCTCCTACGAGCAGTACTTC	CASSHLTISYEQYF
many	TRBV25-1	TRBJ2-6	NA	TGTGCCAGCAGTCCAATGGGGGTCCATCGTCCCTCTGGGGCCAACGTCCTGACTTTC	CASSPMGVHRPSGANVLTF